These 2 T cell receptor beta chains originate from one sample sequenced in a study of beta chain features in type 1 diabetes. The whole isolated RNA underwent reverse transcription, so sequencing captured expressed TCRB transcripts. Here immunoSEQ multiplex PCR was the method, and the copy in TCRdb shows in-frame clones only, minus some. The data contain about 16,000 clones, approximately 55% of them singletons. The sample taken for sequencing was stem cell memory CD4+ T cells from blood. All receptors come from a woman younger than 35 in good health.

The chain uses TRBV6-1 and TRBJ2-1; tentative D call: TRBD2 (6 bases). There are 14 residues in the CDR3. CDR1 is MNHNS and CDR2 is SASEGT in the germline V gene. With 7 bases removed from V and 4 bases from J, the gap between germline ends came to 14 bases. The CDR3 nucleotides are TGTGCCAGCAACGAAGGGGCGGGGTACAATGAGCAGTTCTTC. It translates to CASNEGAGYNEQFF.

This clone appeared a few times. The genes are TRBV6-5 and TRBJ1-2; 9 bases agree with TRBD1. The junction had 4 bases not matched to a gene; V was cut back by 10 bases and J by 4 bases. In germline, CDR1 is MNHEY, CDR2 SVGAGI. The CDR3 totals 12 residues. The CDR3 nucleotides are TGTGCCACTTACAGGGGGCCCTATGGCTACACCTTC. Translated: CATYRGPYGYTF.